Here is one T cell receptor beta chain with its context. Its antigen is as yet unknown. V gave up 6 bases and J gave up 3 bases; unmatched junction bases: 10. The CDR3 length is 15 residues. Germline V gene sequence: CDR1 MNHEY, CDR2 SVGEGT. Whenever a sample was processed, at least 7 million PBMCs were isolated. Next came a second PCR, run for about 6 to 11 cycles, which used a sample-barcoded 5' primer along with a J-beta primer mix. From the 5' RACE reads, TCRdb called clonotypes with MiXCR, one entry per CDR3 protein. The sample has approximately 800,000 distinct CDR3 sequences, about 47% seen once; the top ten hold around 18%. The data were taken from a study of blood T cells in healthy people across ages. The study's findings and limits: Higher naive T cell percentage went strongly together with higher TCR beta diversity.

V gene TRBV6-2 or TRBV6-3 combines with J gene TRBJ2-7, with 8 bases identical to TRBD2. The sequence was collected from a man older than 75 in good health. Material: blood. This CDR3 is CASSLGTSRVYEQYF. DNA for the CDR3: TGTGCCAGCAGCCTCGGGACTAGTCGGGTCTACGAGCAGTACTTC.